This T cell receptor (beta chain) comes out of a study of shared clonotypes between healthy human individuals (dated by TCRdb to 2020 to 2022). Background on the whole study: The cohort included a few men and a couple of women between 18 and 49 years of age. Per donor, three plates each were used for CD4 naive and CD4 memory, two for CD8 naive, and one for CD8 memory. The study deeply sequenced blood TCR repertoires of five healthy adults to estimate repertoire size and the extent of clonotype sharing between individuals. To increase sequencing depth and limit assay-specific biases, different laboratories used diverse techniques to prepare libraries and sequence TCR repertoires. Per donor, leukapheresis produced somewhere between about 0.85 and 9.5 billion PBMCs.

Donors were healthy HIV-negative adults with no recently reported acute infections or vaccinations. Every donor was a Caucasian adult living in Nashville, Tennessee, USA. CD4+ T cells were enriched by magnetic negative selection, after which naive cells were positively selected on CD45RA and the negative fraction was taken as the memory subset. Blood was collected by leukapheresis, and PBMCs were isolated by Ficoll-Histopaque density gradient centrifugation and then cryopreserved in liquid nitrogen vapor phase. Purity and quantity of every magnetically sorted T cell population were checked by analytical flow cytometry. From each sorted fraction, genomic DNA was isolated and quantified by UV absorbance on a Nanodrop 2000c. The CDR3 starts with the cysteine, ends with the phenylalanine, and has 16 residues. The entry retains the CDR3 DNA only, 48 bases that are in frame from base 1. According to the germline V gene (reference sequence), CDR1 reads MNHEY and CDR2 reads SMNVEV. The V end loses 2 bases and the J end loses 1 base, and a stretch of 12 bases separates them.

The full study reports these points: Sharing across four donors was observed for about 5% of naive CD4, under 4% of naive CD8, about 2.3% of memory CD4, and approximately 0.41% of memory CD8 clonotypes. Estimated clonotype richness was generally larger for naive than for memory subsets. Higher generation probabilities were observed for clonotypes shared by all four sorted-subset donors than for non-shared clonotypes. Because the study included a small number of donors, the genetic and exposure-history diversity represented was limited. Incomplete sequencing was indicated by rarefaction of sorted-subset datasets, despite the large sequencing depth. Based on pairwise subsampling, the degree of clonotype sharing among donors was expected to be affected by sequencing depth. Only blood was sampled, and tissue TCR repertoires likely differ from those in blood.

Using the deep immunoSEQ assay, TCR CDR3 regions were amplified from genomic DNA by multiplex PCR. Genomic DNA extracted from each cell subset was distributed evenly over all wells of several immunoSEQ 96-well plates, and each plate served as one replicate. For sorted subsets, 150 to 200 ng genomic DNA, equal to 30,000 to 35,000 T cell genomes, was loaded into each replicate PCR. Purified libraries were measured with a Qubit 3.0 fluorometer, size-checked on a Bioanalyzer 2100, and measured again with the KAPA Library Quantification kit. A separate single-read 150-cycle Illumina NextSeq 550 flow cell was used to sequence each immunoSEQ 96-well plate. The study's processing was this. Because the immunoSEQ output included only junctional sequences and no quality scores, the filtering could not be the same as the filtering used for full-length reads. Sequences were annotated with PyIR, a Python wrapper for IgBLAST v1.9, using IMGT germline references to assign V/J genes and CDR3. Reads with weak V/J assignments (E-value above 1e-6), missing CDR3, stop codons, out-of-frame junctions, or ambiguous translated residues were removed. V3J clonotypes were defined as sequences sharing the same inferred V gene, J gene, and CDR3 amino acid sequence. The percentage overlap between two repertoires was calculated by dividing the number of shared unique clonotypes by the size of the smaller repertoire. Three approaches were used to assess repertoire richness: RTK rarefaction, the Chao1 estimator, and Recon v2.1 estimates of unobserved clonotypes. OLGA was used to compute generation probabilities for all TCRbeta clonotypes that the gDNA method yielded from a few donors. The table was pulled from immuneACCESS by TCRdb, which kept in-frame rearrangements only. Such tables lose some clones; where checked, under half of the loss comes from unresolved V genes, and the rest has no known cause. That table supplies the V and J calls and clone size; D and trimming were determined from the DNA. The sample table records over 700,000 clones; 55% to 80% of these occur just once. The top ten constitute more than 1.5% of the sample.

Concerning this clone itself: This clone's antigen is unknown. Per-base quality was not reported, and no clone a single base away is much larger than it.

The sequenced sample was memory CD4+ T cells sorted from blood. The cell subset or site tag for this specimen amounts to: CD45RA-negative fraction. The sequence derives from a woman younger than 45 in good health. The chain couples TRBV27 to TRBJ2-1; no D gene can be assigned with confidence. The DNA sequence is as follows: TGTGCCAGCAGTTTACGTGGGTCTGCTTCCTACAATGAGCAGTTCTTC. It is translated as CASSLRGSASYNEQFF.